The 29 T cell receptor beta chains listed next were all sequenced from one sample in a study of blood T cell repertoires in COVID-19. Clones were sequenced by immunoSEQ multiplex PCR, and TCRdb holds only the in-frame ones, with some missing. The sample has about 400,000 clones; 87% are singletons. The material sequenced was PBMCs or T cells enriched from blood (not recorded which). The receptors shown here come from a man aged 40-50 years in a cohort exposed to, infected with or recovered from COVID-19 (not recorded which).

The chain combines TRBV6-5 with TRBJ2-7; 8 bases are a match to TRBD1. The CDR3 spans 14 residues. Germline loops: CDR1 MNHEY, CDR2 SVGAGI. J gave up 6 bases and V 7 bases, and 11 bases lay outside the gene matches. CDR3 sequence reads: CASTPGDRGSEQYF. CDR3 coding DNA: TGTGCCAGCACCCCGGGAGACAGGGGTTCCGAGCAGTACTTC.

The CDR3 reads CASRGVPSSYEQYF. Written as DNA, the CDR3 is TGTGCCAGCAGGGGAGTCCCGAGCTCCTACGAGCAGTACTTC. The rearrangement joins TRBV27 to TRBJ2-7; possibly TRBD2 for D (5 bases). V lost 6 bases and J lost 0, with 12 bases in between. The CDR3 spans 14 residues. CDR1 is MNHEY and CDR2 is SMNVEV in the germline V gene (reference sequence).

V and J are TRBV10-3 and TRBJ2-3, with 10 nucleotides matching TRBD1. This CDR3 is 15 amino acids long. Germline values: CDR1 ENHRY, CDR2 SYGVKD. V lost 5 bases and J lost 1; bases outside the gene matches: 3. The CDR3 sequence is CAISHGTGGTDTQYF. CDR3 sequence (DNA): TGTGCCATCAGTCACGGGACAGGGGGCACAGATACGCAGTATTTT.

With regard to this clone: The sample holds other DNA sequences that translate to the same CDR3. CDR3 amino acids: CASSPPGLAGGTDTQYF. The CDR3 DNA sequence: TGTGCCAGCTCACCACCGGGCCTAGCGGGAGGTACAGATACGCAGTATTTT. This rearrangement joins TRBV18 to TRBJ2-3; 11 bases map to TRBD2. The CDR3 covers 17 residues. J was trimmed by 3 bases and V by 0 bases; bases with no gene match: 5. Germline CDR1 and CDR2: KGHSH and LQKENI.

This chain connects TRBV18 to TRBJ1-5; the D is unclear. The CDR3 is made up of 14 amino acids. Between the trimmed V and J ends, which lost 3 bases and 0 bases, there was a span of 6 bases. Germline V CDR1 and CDR2: KGHSH, LQKENI. The CDR3 is CASSPPGSNQPQHF. The CDR3 DNA reads TGTGCCAGCTCACCTCCGGGTAGCAATCAGCCCCAGCATTTT. Supplemented by reference TRBV18 and TRBJ1-5, the full variable domain reads NAGVMQNPRHLVRRRGQEARLRCSPMKGHSHVYWYRQLPEEGLKFMVYLQKENIIDESGMPKERFSAEFPKEGPSILRIQQVVRGDSAAYFCASSPPGSNQPQHFGDGTRLSIL.

The DNA of the CDR3 is TGTGCCAGCAGAAAGGGACAGGACAAAGAAGCTTTCTTT. The encoded protein is CASRKGQDKEAFF. The V gene is TRBV3-1 (or the pseudogene TRBV3-2), the J gene TRBJ1-1; TRBD1 matches at 8 bases. CDR3 length equals 13 residues. CDR1 is LGHDT, CDR2 YNNKEL, per germline (reference sequence). V lost 6 bases and J lost 8; bases outside the gene matches: 8.

This clone was counted a single time. J is TRBJ1-4 and V is TRBV6-5, with D possibly matching TRBD1 (5 bases). The germline V gene has CDR1 MNHEY and CDR2 SVGAGI. V dropped 6 bases and J dropped 8 bases, with 16 bases sitting between them. The CDR3 length is 14 residues. The DNA of the CDR3 is TGTGCCAGCAGCCGGGACTCAGCGAGGGAAAAACTGTTTTTT. The encoded protein is CASSRDSAREKLFF.

The chain has TRBV27 and TRBJ2-7; TRBD2 aligns across 14 bases. CDR1 is MNHEY, CDR2 SMNVEV, per germline (reference sequence). V shed 5 bases and J 0 bases; nucleotides not matched to a gene: 9. The CDR3 is 18 amino acids. CDR3 DNA sequence: TGTGCCAGCAGTAGACTAGCGGGAGGGCTCACCAGCTCCTACGAGCAGTACTTC. Translating gives CASSRLAGGLTSSYEQYF.

The chain is built from TRBV7-7 and TRBJ2-1, with 7 bases that match TRBD1. The trim removed 3 bases at V and 8 bases at J, leaving 4 bases unmatched. The CDR3 totals 13 residues. Germline V CDR1 and CDR2: SSHAT, FNYEAQ (reference sequence). The CDR3 DNA is TGTGCCAGCAGCTTCCTTCAGGGGGATGAGCAGTTCTTC. Its protein is CASSFLQGDEQFF.

DNA for the CDR3: TGTGCCTGGAGTGGAGCTAATCAGCCCCAGCATTTT. Protein: CAWSGANQPQHF. The chain is built from TRBV30 and TRBJ1-5, with D unresolved. The V and J ends lost 1 base and 4 bases respectively, with 5 bases between them. The CDR3 is 12 residues long. The germline gives CDR1 GTSNPN, CDR2 SVGIG (reference sequence).

V is TRBV2 and J is TRBJ2-7; the match to TRBD1 covers 11 bases. CDR3 length: 15 amino acids. In germline, CDR1 is SNHLY, CDR2 FYNNEI. Trimming cost V 9 bases and J 6 bases; bases outside gene matches: 13. Here the CDR3 reads CASYEAGQGVGEQYF. As DNA, the CDR3 is TGTGCCAGTTATGAAGCGGGACAGGGGGTCGGCGAGCAGTACTTC.

The chain has TRBV19 and TRBJ2-5, with D possibly being TRBD2 (6 bases). Looked up from germline, CDR1 is LNHDA and CDR2 is SQIVND (reference sequence). Trimming took off 5 bases at V and 4 bases at J, with 17 bases between the two ends. The CDR3 is 15 residues long. The CDR3 loop reads CASSGSLAYRETQYF. CDR3 in DNA: TGTGCCAGTAGTGGGTCACTAGCCTACAGAGAGACCCAGTACTTC.

The chain is built from TRBV7-2 and TRBJ1-3; TRBD1 might be the D (6 bases). Germline lookup yields CDR1 SGHTA and CDR2 FQGNSA. This CDR3 comprises 15 residues. V lost 7 bases to trimming and J lost 3 bases, with 16 bases between them. CDR3 in amino acids: CASKTGQGFGNTIYF. The CDR3 nucleotides are TGTGCCAGCAAAACTGGGCAGGGGTTTGGAAACACCATATATTTT.

The chain recombines TRBV30 with TRBJ2-1; TRBD2 matches 10 bases. The germline V gene encodes CDR1 GTSNPN and CDR2 SVGIG (reference sequence). The CDR3 is 15 residues long. Germline trimming cut 0 bases from V and 4 bases from J; bases unmatched to any gene: 3. This chain's CDR3 is CAWSVLAGAYNEQFF. The CDR3 region has the DNA TGTGCCTGGAGTGTTCTAGCGGGAGCTTACAATGAGCAGTTCTTC. Filled out from reference TRBV30 and TRBJ2-1, the complete variable domain reads SQTIHQWPATLVQPVGSPLSLECTVEGTSNPNLYWYRQAAGRGLQLLFYSVGIGQISSEVPQNLSASRPQDRQFILSSKKLLLSDSGFYLCAWSVLAGAYNEQFFGPGTRLTVL.

This sequence joins TRBV2 and TRBJ1-1; D unclear. Looked up from germline, CDR1 is SNHLY and CDR2 is FYNNEI. Trimming cost V 5 bases and J 2 bases, with 6 bases left between them. This CDR3 contains 12 residues. CDR3 amino acids: CASSQVNTEAFF. The DNA for the CDR3 is TGTGCCAGCAGTCAGGTTAACACTGAAGCTTTCTTT.

The chain couples TRBV19 to TRBJ2-5; perhaps TRBD1 as D (5 bases). Germline assignment: CDR1 LNHDA and CDR2 SQIVND (reference sequence). V dropped 3 bases and J dropped 3 bases, with 14 bases sitting between them. The CDR3 has 15 amino acids. The CDR3 sequence is CASSIWQGGKETQYF. In DNA form, the CDR3 reads TGTGCCAGTAGTATTTGGCAGGGTGGTAAAGAGACCCAGTACTTC.

The gene calls are TRBV6-5 and TRBJ2-7, with TRBD1 matching over 9 bases. Germline CDR1 reads MNHEY; CDR2 reads SVGAGI. The length of the CDR3 is 15 residues. J lost 2 bases, V lost 6 bases, and 8 bases had no gene match. DNA for the CDR3: TGTGCCAGCAGACTTACAGGGGGCGCGACCTACGAGCAGTACTTC. This gives the protein CASRLTGGATYEQYF.

The V gene is TRBV7-9, the J gene TRBJ1-4, with 8 bases lining up with TRBD1. Germline loops: CDR1 SEHNR, CDR2 FQNEAQ (reference sequence). J lost 8 bases, V lost 3 bases, and 5 bases had no gene match. The CDR3 extends over 14 amino acids. In nucleotides, the CDR3 is TGTGCCAGCAGCTTTGGACAGGGAGGCGAAAAACTGTTTTTT. It translates to CASSFGQGGEKLFF.

DNA for the CDR3: TGCGCCAGCAGCCAAGGCGGGAGGTGGCCAGATACGCAGTATTTT. This codes for CASSQGGRWPDTQYF. The chain has TRBV4-1 and TRBJ2-3; 8 bases align to TRBD2. The CDR3 is made up of 15 amino acids. Germline values: CDR1 MGHRA, CDR2 YSYEKL. The junction had 4 bases not matched to a gene; V was cut back by 1 base and J by 4 bases.

The rearrangement links TRBV19 to TRBJ2-3; TRBD2 aligns across 10 bases. Germline CDR1 and CDR2: LNHDA and SQIVND (reference sequence). The CDR3 is 16 amino acids. V shed 5 bases and J 2 bases; nucleotides not matched to a gene: 7. CDR3 loop: CASSLGTSGTTDTQYF. The CDR3 DNA reads as TGTGCCAGTAGTCTTGGAACTAGCGGGACCACAGATACGCAGTATTTT.

The chain is built from TRBV18 and TRBJ1-3, with D perhaps matching TRBD1 (6 bases). The CDR3 is 13 amino acids. V lost 6 bases and J 4 bases, leaving 10 bases between the germline ends. Germline CDR1 KGHSH, CDR2 LQKENI. CDR3 residues: CASSPDRGNTIYF. CDR3 bases: TGTGCCAGCTCCCCTGACAGGGGAAACACCATATATTTT.

The rearrangement links TRBV5-1 to TRBJ2-3; 8 bases are shared with TRBD2. This CDR3 is 15 amino acids long. V was clipped by 1 base and J by 2 bases; unmatched bases: 3. The germline CDR1 and CDR2 sequences are SGHRS and YFSETQ. The CDR3 DNA reads TGCGCCAGCAGCTTGACTAGCGGTCTCACAGATACGCAGTATTTT. Protein product: CASSLTSGLTDTQYF.

CDR3 DNA sequence: TGTGCCAGTAGTATGACAGGGTCAGAGACCCAGTACTTC. Translated, it gives CASSMTGSETQYF. The chain joins TRBV19 to TRBJ2-5, with 7 bases aligning to TRBD1. After removal of 3 bases from V and 4 bases from J, the junction contained 2 bases not matched to a gene. CDR1 is LNHDA and CDR2 is SQIVND in the germline V gene (reference sequence). The CDR3 covers 13 residues. The complete variable domain, with remaining parts taken from reference TRBV19 and TRBJ2-5, reads DGGITQSPKYLFRKEGQNVTLSCEQNLNHDAMYWYRQDPGQGLRLIYYSQIVNDFQKGDIAEGYSVSREKKESFPLTVTSAQKNPTAFYLCASSMTGSETQYFGPGTRLLVL.

The rearrangement joins TRBV18 to TRBJ2-7; TRBD2 matches 7 bases. The germline CDR1 and CDR2 sequences are KGHSH and LQKENI. The CDR3 consists of 15 residues. Losses at the gene ends were 4 bases for V and 6 bases for J; bases not matched to a gene: 12. CDR3 in amino acids: CASSLGLLAPLEQYF. The DNA of the CDR3 is TGTGCCAGCTCACTTGGTCTACTAGCGCCGCTCGAGCAGTACTTC.

V usage is TRBV30 and J usage is TRBJ1-1; D is undetermined. This CDR3 contains 13 residues. Germline CDR1 GTSNPN, CDR2 SVGIG (reference sequence). Between the trimmed V and J ends, which lost 1 base and 0 bases, there was a span of 6 bases. The CDR3: CAWSGTLNTEAFF. The CDR3 nucleotides read TGTGCCTGGAGTGGAACACTGAACACTGAAGCTTTCTTT. The variable domain in full, completed from reference TRBV30 and TRBJ1-1, reads SQTIHQWPATLVQPVGSPLSLECTVEGTSNPNLYWYRQAAGRGLQLLFYSVGIGQISSEVPQNLSASRPQDRQFILSSKKLLLSDSGFYLCAWSGTLNTEAFFGQGTRLTVV.

This clone came up once. J is TRBJ1-1 and V is TRBV2; no definite D call. The V end lost 8 bases, the J end lost 0 bases, and 10 bases lay between the germline ends. Germline CDR1 reads SNHLY; CDR2 reads FYNNEI. The CDR3 is 13 amino acids. The CDR3 coding sequence is TGTGCCAGCCGTCAGGTTATGAACACTGAAGCTTTCTTT. It translates to CASRQVMNTEAFF.

The CDR3 DNA reads TGTGCCAGCAGCACAGGACTAGCCCCACCGGGTACAAGCGAGACCCAGTACTTC. It is translated as CASSTGLAPPGTSETQYF. V gene TRBV11-3 combines with J gene TRBJ2-5; TRBD2 aligns across 8 bases. Trimming cost V 5 bases and J 5 bases; bases outside gene matches: 19. The CDR3 loop spans 18 amino acids. CDR1 SGHNT and CDR2 YENEEA come from the germline V gene.

The CDR3 region is CASSLSVGRGNEKLFF. In DNA, the CDR3 is TGTGCCAGCAGCTTATCTGTCGGACGGGGGAATGAAAAACTGTTTTTT. The J gene is TRBJ1-4, the V gene TRBV7-2, with a weak D call TRBD1 (5 bases). This CDR3 contains 16 residues. With 2 bases removed from V and 5 bases from J, the gap between germline ends came to 15 bases. Germline-derived CDR1 and CDR2 are SGHTA and FQGNSA.

The rearrangement uses TRBV5-8 and TRBJ1-3; no clear D. The germline gives CDR1 SGHTS, CDR2 YDEGEE. This CDR3 has 12 residues. The V end lost 2 bases, the J end lost 4 bases, and 4 bases lay between the germline ends. CDR3 in amino acids: CASSFTGNTIYF. In nucleotides, the CDR3 is TGTGCCAGCAGCTTCACAGGAAACACCATATATTTT.